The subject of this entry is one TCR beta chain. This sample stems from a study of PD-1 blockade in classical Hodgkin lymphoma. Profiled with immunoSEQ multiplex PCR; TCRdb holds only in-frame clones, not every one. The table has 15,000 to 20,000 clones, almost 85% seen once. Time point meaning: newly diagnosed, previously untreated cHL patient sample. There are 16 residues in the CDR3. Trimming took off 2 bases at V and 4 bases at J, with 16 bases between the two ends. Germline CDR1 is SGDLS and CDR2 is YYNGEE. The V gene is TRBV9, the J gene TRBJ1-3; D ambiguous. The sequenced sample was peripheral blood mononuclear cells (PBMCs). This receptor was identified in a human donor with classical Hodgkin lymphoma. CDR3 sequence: CASSVSEGGRGNTIYF. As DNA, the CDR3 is TGTGCCAGCAGCGTGTCGGAAGGAGGGAGAGGAAACACCATATATTTT.